This TCR beta chain was retrieved from a study of blood T cell repertoires in COVID-19 (dated by TCRdb to the early 2020s). Regarding the study in general: Samples from collaborators originated in the United States, Italy and Spain and spanned both the acute and convalescent phases of COVID-19. The prospective study material was composed of cDNA or gDNA derived from T cells, B-cell-depleted T cells, or PBMCs. Deeply sampled blood TCRbeta repertoires from subjects exposed to, actively infected with, or recovered from COVID-19 were included in the dataset. The repertoires were released in a freely available public database meant as a resource for research on the immune response to SARS-CoV-2. Samples were obtained from the ongoing ImmuneRACE study (first 160 participants) and from 1,254 subjects provided by 6 global collaborators. A de-identified subject ID, COVID-19 status, age in years and sex were almost always included in the sample metadata. Where available, HLA class I and class II types were obtained from metadata supplied by the sample provider rather than from assay-based typing.

In Seattle, one collaborating source enrolled patients while the infection was active and tracked those patients longitudinally over the course of disease. Collaborating institutions collected whole blood in K2EDTA tubes following their own protocols. For TCRbeta analysis, collaborator samples were shipped as frozen whole blood, as isolated PBMCs, or as DNA extracted from either sample type. General conclusions and limits of the study: The quantity of clinical and demographic metadata differed by source and by participant and was supplied without curation.

Reading the germline V gene (reference sequence) gives CDR1 SEHNR and CDR2 FQNEAQ. Its CDR3 holds 15 amino acids, cysteine through phenylalanine. Only the CDR3 DNA is retained, 45 bases long and in frame from the first base. Trimming takes 3 bases off V and 3 bases off J; junction bases not matched to a gene: 7. TCRbeta CDR3 regions were amplified from genomic DNA by means of the immunoSEQ Assay, a bias-controlled multiplex PCR. As for how the authors treated the data: Nucleated cell counts per sample were estimated from amplification of reference gene primers within the assay. To quantify the absolute abundance of each unique TCRbeta CDR3 rearrangement, sequence reads were collapsed and filtered. For each sample, productive Simpson clonality was calculated by taking the square root of Simpson's diversity index across productive rearrangements. TCRdb stores this immuneACCESS table with in-frame sequences only. Part of the clones is absent; in the studies checked, under half of the shortfall reflects unresolved V genes, and no reason is known for the rest. From that table come the V and J calls and clone size; the DNA was used to work out D and trimming. This sample has under 400,000 clones in its table, and 88% of those were observed once. Approximately 1.6% of the sample rests with the top ten.

With regard to this clone: Its cognate antigen has yet to be identified. Qualities for individual bases were not recorded, and no much larger clone is one base off.

The sequenced sample consisted of peripheral blood. This sequence was found in a woman in her 30s with COVID-19, enrolled during active disease. The rearrangement joined TRBV7-9 to TRBJ1-2; 7 bases in the junction line up with TRBD1. The CDR3 region reads CASSLAGGKYYGYTF. The DNA sequence is as follows: TGTGCCAGCAGCTTGGCAGGGGGAAAGTACTATGGCTACACCTTC.